This T cell receptor (beta chain) derives from a study of blood T cell repertoires in COVID-19. Original handling: Reference gene primer amplification gave nucleated cell count estimates. Using immunoSEQ multiplex PCR, the repertoire was profiled, and TCRdb retains in-frame clones only, with some absent. The V and J calls and clone size come from that table; D and trimming were worked out from the DNA. This sample yields some 460,000 clones, of which about nine tenths are seen a single time; roughly 0.7% belongs to the top ten. Trimming cost V 5 bases and J 1 base, with 14 bases left between them. CDR1 is SQVTM and CDR2 is ANQGSEA in the germline V gene. This CDR3 is built from 15 residues.

The specimen sequenced was PBMCs or T cells enriched from blood (not recorded which). The sequence was obtained from a young woman who had recovered from COVID-19. This chain connects TRBV29-1 to TRBJ2-2; perhaps TRBD1 as D (6 bases). This chain's CDR3 is CSVSLPGQNTGELFF. The CDR3 bases are TGCAGCGTTTCTTTACCGGGACAGAACACCGGGGAGCTGTTTTTT.